This TCR beta chain was obtained from a study of CD8 T cells in Susac syndrome. Study-level background: Within the group of sequenced Susac syndrome patients, more than five had active disease and eight or nine were in remission.

Diagnostic criteria defined recently for definite or probable disease were met by the Susac syndrome patients. With random hexamers, reverse transcription was performed on about 0.45 to 1 ug of RNA. The method of amplification for TCR beta CDR3 was immunoSEQ multiplex PCR, covering 54 Vbeta and 13 Jbeta. From the immunoSEQ multiplex PCR reads, TCRdb called clonotypes with MiXCR, one entry per CDR3 protein. The sample shows about 100,000 distinct CDR3 sequences, 95% of them seen only once. The sample holds one count of this clonotype. Its antigen is not identified. Germline CDR1 is SQVTM and CDR2 is ANQGSEA. V lost 6 bases and J lost 1, with 13 bases in between. There are 13 residues in the CDR3. General study points: The total CD8+ repertoires yielded 15 to 20 Susac-specific public clones and the CD8+ TEMRA repertoires yielded a few.

Material: CD8+ T cells from PBMCs. The clonotype was recovered from a human donor with Susac syndrome. The genes are TRBV29-1 and TRBJ2-7; D not certain. The CDR3 DNA reads as TGCAGCGTGATAATAGTGGGGTCCTACGAGCAGTACTTC. Translation: CSVIIVGSYEQYF.